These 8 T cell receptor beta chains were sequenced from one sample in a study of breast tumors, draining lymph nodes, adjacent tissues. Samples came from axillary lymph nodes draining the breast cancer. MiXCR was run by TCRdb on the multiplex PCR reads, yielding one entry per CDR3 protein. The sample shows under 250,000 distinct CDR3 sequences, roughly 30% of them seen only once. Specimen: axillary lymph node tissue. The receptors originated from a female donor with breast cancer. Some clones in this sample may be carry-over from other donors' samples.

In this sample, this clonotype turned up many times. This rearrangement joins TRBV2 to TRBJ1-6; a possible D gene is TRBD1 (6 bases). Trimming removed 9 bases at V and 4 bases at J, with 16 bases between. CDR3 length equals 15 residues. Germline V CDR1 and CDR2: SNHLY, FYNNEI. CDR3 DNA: TGTGCCAGTAAACTGGACAGTCCATATAATTCACCCCTCCACTTT. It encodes CASKLDSPYNSPLHF.

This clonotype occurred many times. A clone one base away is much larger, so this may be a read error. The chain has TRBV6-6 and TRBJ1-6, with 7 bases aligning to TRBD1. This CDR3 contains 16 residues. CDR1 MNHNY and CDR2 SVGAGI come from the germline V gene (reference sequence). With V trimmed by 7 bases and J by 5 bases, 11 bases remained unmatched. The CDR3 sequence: CASTPSTGSNNSPLHF. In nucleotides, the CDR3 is TGTGCCAGCACTCCCTCGACAGGGAGCAATAATTCACCCCTCCACTTT.

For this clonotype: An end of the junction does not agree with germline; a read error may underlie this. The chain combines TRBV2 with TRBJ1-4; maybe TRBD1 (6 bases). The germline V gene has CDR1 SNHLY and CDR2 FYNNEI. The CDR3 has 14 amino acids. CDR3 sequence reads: CASSGYRVTEKPFF. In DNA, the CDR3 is TGTGCCAGCAGTGGGTACAGGGTAACTGAAAAACCGTTTTTT.

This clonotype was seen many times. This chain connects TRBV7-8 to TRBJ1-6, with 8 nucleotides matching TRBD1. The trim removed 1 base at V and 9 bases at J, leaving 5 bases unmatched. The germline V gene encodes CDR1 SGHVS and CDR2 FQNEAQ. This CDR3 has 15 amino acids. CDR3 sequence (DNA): TGTGCCAGCAGCTTAGTTTGGACAGGGATTTCACCCCTCCACTTT. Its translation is CASSLVWTGISPLHF.

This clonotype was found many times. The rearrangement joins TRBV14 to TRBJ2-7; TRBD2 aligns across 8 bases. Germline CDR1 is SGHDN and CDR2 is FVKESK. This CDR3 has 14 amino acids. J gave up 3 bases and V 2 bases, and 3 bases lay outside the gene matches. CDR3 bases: TGTGCCAGCAGCCAACCGGGAGGGGTCTACGAGCAGTACTTC. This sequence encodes CASSQPGGVYEQYF.

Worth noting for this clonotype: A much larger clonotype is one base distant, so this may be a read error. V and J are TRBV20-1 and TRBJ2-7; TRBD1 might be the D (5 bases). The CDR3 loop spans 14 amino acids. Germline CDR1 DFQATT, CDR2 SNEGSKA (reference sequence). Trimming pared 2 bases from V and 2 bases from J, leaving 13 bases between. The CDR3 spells CSARPRGPPYEQYF. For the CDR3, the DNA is TGCAGTGCTAGACCAAGGGGCCCCCCCTACGAGCAGTACTTC.

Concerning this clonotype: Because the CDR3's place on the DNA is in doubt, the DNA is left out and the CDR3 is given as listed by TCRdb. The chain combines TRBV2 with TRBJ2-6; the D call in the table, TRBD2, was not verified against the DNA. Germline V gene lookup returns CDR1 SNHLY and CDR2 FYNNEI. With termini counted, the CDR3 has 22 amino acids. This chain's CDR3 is CASSADRGRAGELFFGANVLTF.

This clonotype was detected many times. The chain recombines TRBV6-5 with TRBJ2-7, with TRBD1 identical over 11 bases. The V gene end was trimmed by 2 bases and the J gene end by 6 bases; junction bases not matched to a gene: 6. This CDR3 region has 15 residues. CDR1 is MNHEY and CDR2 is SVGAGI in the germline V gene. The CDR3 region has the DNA TGTGCCAGCAGTTACGGGGACAGGGGGTTTCGCGAGCAGTACTTC. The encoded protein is CASSYGDRGFREQYF.